The 5 T cell receptor beta chains reported below all come from one sample, sequenced in a study of PD-1 blockade in classical Hodgkin lymphoma. Data came from immunoSEQ multiplex PCR; TCRdb stores just in-frame clones and leaves some out. The data hold 100,000 or so clones, with about nine tenths observed a single time. The time point denotes: cycle 4 day 1 (C4D1), after 6 weeks of nivolumab. Every single patient, without exception, relapsed after autologous stem cell transplantation, and brentuximab vedotin exposure varied. Sequenced here: peripheral blood mononuclear cells (PBMCs), sampled before the fourth cycle of nivolumab. These receptors were taken from a human donor with classical Hodgkin lymphoma.

The rearrangement joins TRBV27 to TRBJ2-2, with 7 nucleotides matching TRBD1. The CDR3 sequence is 15 residues long. The germline V gene encodes CDR1 MNHEY and CDR2 SMNVEV (reference sequence). Trimming cost V 4 bases and J 1 base; bases outside gene matches: 3. The DNA for the CDR3 is TGTGCCAGCAGTTGGGGACAGCGGAACACCGGGGAGCTGTTTTTT. This sequence encodes CASSWGQRNTGELFF.

The J gene is TRBJ1-5, the V gene TRBV4-3; TRBD1 is a possible D gene (5 bases). Germline CDR1 is LGHNA and CDR2 is YSLEER. V lost 0 bases and J 2 bases, leaving 8 bases between the germline ends. This CDR3 contains 15 residues. The CDR3: CASSQESGRNQPQHF. For the CDR3, the DNA is TGCGCCAGCAGCCAAGAATCGGGGCGCAATCAGCCCCAGCATTTT.

This clone occurred many times. The gene calls are TRBV9 and TRBJ1-2, with a tentative D call TRBD1 (6 bases). This CDR3 is built from 15 residues. The germline V gene encodes CDR1 SGDLS and CDR2 YYNGEE. The V end lost 2 bases, the J end lost 4 bases, and 15 bases lay between the germline ends. CDR3 sequence reads: CASSVGGLTTYGYTF. The CDR3 region has the DNA TGTGCCAGCAGCGTTGGGGGCTTAACCACCTATGGCTACACCTTC.

This rearrangement joins TRBV7-9 to TRBJ2-5; possible D gene TRBD2, 6 bases. CDR1 is SEHNR, CDR2 FQNEAQ, per germline (reference sequence). V lost 5 bases, J lost 5 bases, and 18 bases lay in between. CDR3 length: 15 residues. The CDR3 DNA sequence: TGTGCCAGCAGCGATATTGGTCGGCGGGGCGAGACCCAGTACTTC. Its protein is CASSDIGRRGETQYF.

The table lists this clone with a count of one. This rearrangement joins TRBV2 to TRBJ2-1; D gene ambiguous. V was trimmed by 6 bases and J by 15 bases, leaving 15 bases between them. Germline V CDR1 and CDR2: SNHLY, FYNNEI. The CDR3 consists of 11 residues. The CDR3 protein is CASSGSLLGFF. DNA of the CDR3: TGTGCCAGCAGCGGTTCGCTGCTGGGGTTCTTC.